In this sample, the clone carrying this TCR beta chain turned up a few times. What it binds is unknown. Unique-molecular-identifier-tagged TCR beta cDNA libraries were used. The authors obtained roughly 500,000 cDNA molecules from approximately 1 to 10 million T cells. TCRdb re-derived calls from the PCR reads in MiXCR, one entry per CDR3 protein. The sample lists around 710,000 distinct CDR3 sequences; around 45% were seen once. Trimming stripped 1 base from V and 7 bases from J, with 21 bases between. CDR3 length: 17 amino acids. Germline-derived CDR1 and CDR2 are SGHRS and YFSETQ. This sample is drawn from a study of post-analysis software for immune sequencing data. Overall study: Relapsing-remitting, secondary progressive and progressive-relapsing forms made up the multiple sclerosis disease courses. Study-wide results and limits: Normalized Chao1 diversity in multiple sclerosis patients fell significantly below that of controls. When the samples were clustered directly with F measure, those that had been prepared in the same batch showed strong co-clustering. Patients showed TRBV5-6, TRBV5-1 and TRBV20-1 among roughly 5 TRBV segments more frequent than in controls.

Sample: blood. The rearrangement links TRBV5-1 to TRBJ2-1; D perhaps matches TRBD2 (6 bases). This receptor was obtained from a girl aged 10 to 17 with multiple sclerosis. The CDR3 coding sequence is TGCGCCAGCAGCTTGCGGGGCCAAGGGGCCGGGGGAAATGAGCAGTTCTTC. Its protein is CASSLRGQGAGGNEQFF.